Shown below are 9 T cell receptor beta chains from a single sample sequenced in a study of shared clonotypes between healthy human individuals. Assay: immunoSEQ multiplex PCR; the TCRdb copy retains only in-frame clones and omits some. The sample holds some 2,000,000 clones; approximately 96% are singletons and the top ten take over 0.1%. Source material: naive CD4+ T cells sorted from blood. The subset is: CD45RA+ positively selected. These receptors were taken from a young man in good health.

In its sample, this clone was seen once. The V gene is TRBV5-1, the J gene TRBJ2-1, with TRBD1 matching 11 bases. Trimming at V came to 3 bases and at J to 8 bases, leaving 7 bases not matched to a gene. The CDR3 has 15 amino acids. The germline CDR1 and CDR2 sequences are SGHRS and YFSETQ. In DNA, the CDR3 is TGCGCCAGCAGCTCGGGACAGGGGGTAGGCGATGAGCAGTTCTTC. It codes for CASSSGQGVGDEQFF.

The rearrangement links TRBV10-3 to TRBJ2-1; the match to TRBD1 covers 7 bases. CDR3 length: 14 residues. Germline V gives CDR1 ENHRY, CDR2 SYGVKD. Trimming cost V 7 bases and J 4 bases; bases outside gene matches: 7. In DNA, the CDR3 is TGTGCCATCACCGGGACAGAGAGATACAATGAGCAGTTCTTC. Protein sequence: CAITGTERYNEQFF.

The CDR3 coding sequence is TGCGCCAGCAGCCAAGGAGGTGGGTCAGGGGCAGATACGCAGTATTTT. It yields the protein CASSQGGGSGADTQYF. The V call is TRBV4-1, the J call TRBJ2-3; D may be TRBD1 (6 bases). V shed 1 base and J shed 4 bases, with 15 bases lying between them. The CDR3 is 16 amino acids. Germline loops: CDR1 MGHRA, CDR2 YSYEKL.

The V call is TRBV25-1, the J call TRBJ2-7; TRBD2 might be the D (6 bases). The CDR3 covers 16 residues. The germline V gene has CDR1 MGHDK and CDR2 SYGVNS. Between the trimmed V and J ends, which lost 2 bases and 11 bases, there was a span of 25 bases. In DNA, the CDR3 is TGTGCCAGCAGTGAAATGGACGGCTTTAACGGGGGTAGGGAGTACTTC. It yields the protein CASSEMDGFNGGREYF.

The chain carries TRBV6-6 and TRBJ1-5, with TRBD1 as a possible D gene (6 bases). The CDR3 runs to 13 residues. Trimming left V 6 bases short and J 4 bases short, with 10 bases between. Germline loops: CDR1 MNHNY, CDR2 SVGAGI (reference sequence). CDR3 DNA: TGTGCCAGCAGACGACAGGAAAATCAGCCCCAGCATTTT. Its protein product is CASRRQENQPQHF.

The chain recombines TRBV6-5 with TRBJ2-7; D not resolved. Trimming removed 5 bases at V and 2 bases at J, with 10 bases between. The germline gives CDR1 MNHEY, CDR2 SVGAGI. This CDR3 contains 13 residues. The CDR3 loop is CASSRNRAYEQYF. CDR3 bases: TGTGCCAGCAGTCGCAATCGGGCCTACGAGCAGTACTTC.

This clone is a singleton in its sample. Here the CDR3 reads CASSISGTESQPQHF. In DNA, the CDR3 is TGCGCCAGCAGCATATCCGGGACAGAAAGTCAGCCCCAGCATTTT. The chain is built from TRBV5-1 and TRBJ1-5; 7 bases are a match to TRBD1. Germline CDR1 and CDR2: SGHRS and YFSETQ. The CDR3 has 15 amino acids. V lost 4 bases and J lost 6; bases outside the gene matches: 10.

This chain connects TRBV9 to TRBJ2-2; D uncertain. This CDR3 is built from 13 residues. V was cut by 0 bases and J by 1 base, with 1 base left in between. Germline assignment: CDR1 SGDLS and CDR2 YYNGEE. CDR3 in DNA: TGTGCCAGCAGCGTAGAGAACACCGGGGAGCTGTTTTTT. Protein sequence: CASSVENTGELFF.

This sequence joins TRBV18 and TRBJ2-1, with 12 bases matching TRBD2. The junction had 4 bases not matched to a gene; V was cut back by 5 bases and J by 5 bases. The CDR3 contains 15 residues. Germline V lookup: CDR1 KGHSH, CDR2 LQKENI. The CDR3, as DNA: TGTGCCAGCTCAGCTAGCGGGAGGGCCCACAATGAGCAGTTCTTC. Translated: CASSASGRAHNEQFF.